This T cell receptor (beta chain) was found in a study of technical replicates of blood from several donors. Sequencing used immunoSEQ multiplex PCR; TCRdb keeps in-frame clones, though not all of them. This sample has 70,000 to 85,000 clones, with 92% found just once. Germline V lookup: CDR1 MGHRA, CDR2 YSYEKL. The CDR3 runs 13 residues. After removal of 2 bases from V and 4 bases from J, the junction contained 2 bases not matched to a gene. Source material: T cells isolated from PBMCs. The receptor was derived from a human donor in good health. The chain uses TRBV4-1 and TRBJ2-7; TRBD1 aligns across 7 bases. The CDR3 DNA follows: TGCGCCAGCAGCCAACGGGACAGATACGAGCAGTACTTC. Encoded protein: CASSQRDRYEQYF.